Below are 24 T cell receptor beta chains sequenced from a single sample in a study of blood T cell repertoires in COVID-19. TCRdb's copy holds only in-frame clones and misses some; the assay was immunoSEQ multiplex PCR. The sample lists about 220,000 clones, around 83% seen once, with approximately 7.3% in the top ten. Material: PBMCs or T cells enriched from blood (not recorded which). The receptors shown here come from a woman aged 40 to 50 who had recovered from COVID-19.

This clone was recorded once. DNA of the CDR3: TGTGCCAGCAGCTTAGAGGGCAGGGGATACACTGAAGCTTTCTTT. It codes for CASSLEGRGYTEAFF. The V gene is TRBV11-3, the J gene TRBJ1-1; D is perhaps TRBD1 (6 bases). With 0 bases removed from V and 3 bases from J, the gap between germline ends came to 11 bases. Germline CDR1 and CDR2: SGHNT and YENEEA. This CDR3 has 15 amino acids.

The genes are TRBV19 and TRBJ1-2, with 7 nucleotides matching TRBD1. The CDR3 has 13 amino acids. J lost 8 bases, V lost 1 base, and 4 bases had no gene match. Looked up from germline, CDR1 is LNHDA and CDR2 is SQIVND (reference sequence). The CDR3 DNA reads TGTGCCAGTAGTATAGCGCAGGGGGTGGGCTACACCTTC. It yields the protein CASSIAQGVGYTF.

The V and J genes are TRBV20-1 and TRBJ2-7; D remains unclear. CDR1 and CDR2 from the germline V gene are DFQATT and SNEGSKA (reference sequence). This CDR3 region has 10 residues. Trimming took 2 bases from V and 7 from J, leaving 6 bases between them. The CDR3 spells CSARTREQYF. The CDR3 coding sequence is TGCAGTGCTAGAACCCGGGAGCAGTACTTC.

The J gene is TRBJ2-1, the V gene TRBV3-1 (or the pseudogene TRBV3-2), with D uncertain. From germline, CDR1 is LGHDT and CDR2 YNNKEL (reference sequence). CDR3 length: 12 amino acids. V shed 4 bases and J shed 12 bases, with 13 bases lying between them. CDR3 nucleotide sequence: TGTGCCAGCAGCCCCAGCCTAGGTGTGCAGTTCTTC. Translation gives CASSPSLGVQFF.

The J gene is TRBJ2-2, the V gene TRBV30; TRBD2 aligns across 7 bases. The germline V gene has CDR1 GTSNPN and CDR2 SVGIG (reference sequence). The CDR3 is 15 amino acids. The ends lost 3 bases at V and 5 bases at J; junction bases unmatched: 9. Here the CDR3 DNA reads TGTGCCTGGAGCCGCTGGCAGGGAGGGACCGGGGAGCTGTTTTTT. The encoded protein is CAWSRWQGGTGELFF.

This clone was picked up a small number of times. The rearrangement joins TRBV2 to TRBJ1-2; maybe TRBD1 (6 bases). The CDR3 covers 13 residues. V was shortened by 4 bases and J by 4 bases, with 10 bases between the two germline ends. Germline CDR1 is SNHLY and CDR2 is FYNNEI. In DNA form, the CDR3 reads TGTGCCAGCAGTGGTCCAGGGGTCTATGGCTACACCTTC. It codes for CASSGPGVYGYTF.

The chain couples TRBV3-1 (or the pseudogene TRBV3-2) to TRBJ2-2; D possibly corresponds to TRBD2 (6 bases). V was cut by 5 bases and J by 7 bases, with 20 bases left in between. Per the germline V gene, CDR1 is LGHDT and CDR2 is YNNKEL (reference sequence). The CDR3 has 16 residues. CDR3 sequence: CASSGRLAIGGGELFF. The CDR3 DNA reads as TGTGCCAGCAGCGGGAGGCTAGCTATCGGAGGCGGGGAGCTGTTTTTT.

CDR3 protein: CASSSGGGGVNEQFF. The CDR3 coding sequence is TGTGCCAGCAGCTCCGGGGGAGGCGGGGTCAATGAGCAGTTCTTC. The rearrangement joins TRBV7-3 to TRBJ2-1; perhaps TRBD2 as D (6 bases). The V end was cut by 4 bases, the J end by 6 bases, with 16 bases between. This CDR3 is built from 15 residues. The V gene's germline CDR1 is SGHTA and CDR2 FQGTGA.

The V call is TRBV3-1 (or the pseudogene TRBV3-2), the J call TRBJ2-1; 11 bases are a match to TRBD1. The germline V gene has CDR1 LGHDT and CDR2 YNNKEL (reference sequence). The CDR3 has 16 residues. Trimming removed 1 base from V and 5 bases from J; junction bases left unmatched: 4. CDR3: CASSQGTGGADNEQFF. As DNA, the CDR3 is TGTGCCAGCAGCCAAGGGACAGGGGGCGCCGACAATGAGCAGTTCTTC.

The chain carries TRBV5-1 and TRBJ1-5; no definite D call. Per germline, CDR1 SGHRS and CDR2 YFSETQ. CDR3 length: 15 amino acids. Between the trimmed V and J ends, which lost 0 bases and 1 base, there was a span of 8 bases. The CDR3 region has the DNA TGCGCCAGCAGCTTGGAATACGGGAGCAATCAGCCCCAGCATTTT. Protein product: CASSLEYGSNQPQHF.

The CDR3 spells CASSATVNQPQHF. The CDR3 coding sequence is TGTGCCAGCAGCGCCACGGTTAATCAGCCCCAGCATTTT. The J gene is TRBJ1-5, the V gene TRBV7-2, with no clear D. CDR3 size: 13 residues. Germline CDR1 and CDR2: SGHTA and FQGNSA. Trimming shortened V by 5 bases and J by 4 bases, and 9 bases separated the two germline ends.

V and J are TRBV27 and TRBJ1-2; D perhaps matches TRBD1 (6 bases). Per germline, CDR1 MNHEY and CDR2 SMNVEV (reference sequence). The ends were cut back, 5 bases at V and 5 bases at J, with 18 bases in the middle. There are 15 residues in the CDR3. CDR3 in amino acids: CASSTRGGARYGYTF. In DNA form, the CDR3 reads TGTGCCAGCAGTACCCGGGGGGGGGCCAGATATGGCTACACCTTC.

The CDR3 spells CASSYSRLAGDWDEQFF. CDR3 DNA: TGTGCCAGCAGTTACTCGAGACTAGCGGGAGATTGGGATGAGCAGTTCTTC. The chain carries TRBV6-2 or TRBV6-3 and TRBJ2-1; 12 bases fit TRBD2. V lost 0 bases and J lost 8; bases outside the gene matches: 8. This CDR3 has 17 residues. The germline CDR1 and CDR2 sequences are MNHEY and SVGEGT.

Remarks on this clone: Other DNA sequences from this sample encode an identical CDR3 as well. This chain connects TRBV4-3 to TRBJ1-5, with D possibly TRBD1 on 6 matching bases. V lost 3 bases and J lost 6, with 9 bases in between. Germline loops: CDR1 LGHNA, CDR2 YSLEER. The CDR3 has 13 residues. The DNA of the CDR3 is TGCGCCAGCAGCCAGGACAGAGGTCAGCCCCAGCATTTT. Translated: CASSQDRGQPQHF.

This rearrangement joins TRBV19 to TRBJ2-3; D unclear. The CDR3 runs 12 residues. The V gene's germline CDR1 is LNHDA and CDR2 SQIVND (reference sequence). V was pared by 5 bases and J by 5 bases, with 8 bases between. CDR3 sequence: CASSLGEDTQYF. CDR3 DNA: TGTGCCAGTAGTCTTGGAGAAGATACGCAGTATTTT. Full variable domain (remainder filled in from reference TRBV19 and TRBJ2-3): DGGITQSPKYLFRKEGQNVTLSCEQNLNHDAMYWYRQDPGQGLRLIYYSQIVNDFQKGDIAEGYSVSREKKESFPLTVTSAQKNPTAFYLCASSLGEDTQYFGPGTRLTVL.

This chain joins TRBV5-1 and TRBJ1-1; D is perhaps TRBD1 (5 bases). Trimming shortened V by 1 base and J by 4 bases, and 14 bases separated the two germline ends. The CDR3 is 15 amino acids. The germline CDR1 and CDR2 sequences are SGHRS and YFSETQ. In DNA form, the CDR3 reads TGCGCCAGCAGCTTGTTATGGGGCGATTCCACTGAAGCTTTCTTT. The encoded protein is CASSLLWGDSTEAFF.

This clone was seen more than once but under ten times. The chain links TRBV30 to TRBJ1-4; TRBD1 matches 11 bases. CDR1 and CDR2 from the germline V gene are GTSNPN and SVGIG (reference sequence). V gave up 2 bases and J gave up 10 bases; unmatched junction bases: 3. The CDR3 has 13 amino acids. The DNA of the CDR3 is TGTGCCTGGAGTCCCGGACAGGGGGCAAAACTGTTTTTT. Translating it yields CAWSPGQGAKLFF.

The rearrangement joins TRBV19 to TRBJ1-3; a possible D gene is TRBD1 (6 bases). V lost 8 bases and J 2 bases, leaving 16 bases between the germline ends. The CDR3 spans 15 residues. CDR1 is LNHDA, CDR2 SQIVND, per germline (reference sequence). The CDR3 DNA reads as TGTGCCAGTGATCGGGGGGGCGATACTGGAAACACCATATATTTT. This sequence encodes CASDRGGDTGNTIYF.

The V and J genes are TRBV11-3 and TRBJ2-5; 9 bases match TRBD1. The CDR3 spans 16 residues. Per germline, CDR1 SGHNT and CDR2 YENEEA. Losses at the gene ends were 4 bases for V and 2 bases for J; bases not matched to a gene: 8. DNA for the CDR3: TGTGCCAGCAGCTACGGCGTCGGGACAGGGCAAGAGACCCAGTACTTC. It yields the protein CASSYGVGTGQETQYF.

This chain links TRBV18 with TRBJ1-1; tentative D call: TRBD1 (5 bases). Per the germline V gene, CDR1 is KGHSH and CDR2 is LQKENI. The CDR3 is made up of 12 amino acids. V lost 2 bases, J lost 8 bases, and 9 bases lay in between. The CDR3 spells CASSPETEEAFF. The DNA for the CDR3 is TGTGCCAGCTCACCAGAGACAGAAGAAGCTTTCTTT.

V is TRBV9 and J is TRBJ2-5; D might be TRBD1 (5 bases). Trimming shortened V by 4 bases and J by 1 base, and 8 bases separated the two germline ends. This CDR3 region has 13 residues. Germline lookup yields CDR1 SGDLS and CDR2 YYNGEE. The CDR3 sequence: CASSLDSQETQYF. The CDR3 DNA reads TGTGCCAGCAGCCTTGACAGCCAAGAGACCCAGTACTTC.

The CDR3 DNA follows: TGTGCCAGCAGCTTAGAGCGGCAAGAGACCCAGTACTTC. Translation gives CASSLERQETQYF. The chain couples TRBV7-6 to TRBJ2-5; D might be TRBD2 (5 bases). This CDR3 spans 13 amino acids. V lost 1 base and J 2 bases, leaving 5 bases between the germline ends. Germline values: CDR1 SGHVS, CDR2 FNYEAQ.

The chain couples TRBV27 to TRBJ1-5; D gene unclear. The CDR3 has 14 residues. Trimming took off 5 bases at V and 0 bases at J, with 8 bases between the two ends. Germline loops: CDR1 MNHEY, CDR2 SMNVEV (reference sequence). The CDR3 DNA reads as TGTGCCAGCAGTGCGTCTTATAGCAATCAGCCCCAGCATTTT. Translating it yields CASSASYSNQPQHF.

This chain joins TRBV7-2 and TRBJ2-5; TRBD2 might be the D (5 bases). Trimming stripped 8 bases from V and 5 bases from J, with 15 bases between. Germline CDR1 and CDR2: SGHTA and FQGNSA. This CDR3 is built from 13 residues. In DNA, the CDR3 is TGTGCCAGCGGATCTTCCAGGAGGGAGACCCAGTACTTC. Its protein product is CASGSSRRETQYF. The variable domain in full, completed from reference TRBV7-2 and TRBJ2-5, reads GAGVSQSPSNKVTEKGKDVELRCDPISGHTALYWYRQSLGQGLEFLIYFQGNSAPDKSGLPSDRFSAERTGGSVSTLTIQRTQQEDSAVYLCASGSSRRETQYFGPGTRLLVL.